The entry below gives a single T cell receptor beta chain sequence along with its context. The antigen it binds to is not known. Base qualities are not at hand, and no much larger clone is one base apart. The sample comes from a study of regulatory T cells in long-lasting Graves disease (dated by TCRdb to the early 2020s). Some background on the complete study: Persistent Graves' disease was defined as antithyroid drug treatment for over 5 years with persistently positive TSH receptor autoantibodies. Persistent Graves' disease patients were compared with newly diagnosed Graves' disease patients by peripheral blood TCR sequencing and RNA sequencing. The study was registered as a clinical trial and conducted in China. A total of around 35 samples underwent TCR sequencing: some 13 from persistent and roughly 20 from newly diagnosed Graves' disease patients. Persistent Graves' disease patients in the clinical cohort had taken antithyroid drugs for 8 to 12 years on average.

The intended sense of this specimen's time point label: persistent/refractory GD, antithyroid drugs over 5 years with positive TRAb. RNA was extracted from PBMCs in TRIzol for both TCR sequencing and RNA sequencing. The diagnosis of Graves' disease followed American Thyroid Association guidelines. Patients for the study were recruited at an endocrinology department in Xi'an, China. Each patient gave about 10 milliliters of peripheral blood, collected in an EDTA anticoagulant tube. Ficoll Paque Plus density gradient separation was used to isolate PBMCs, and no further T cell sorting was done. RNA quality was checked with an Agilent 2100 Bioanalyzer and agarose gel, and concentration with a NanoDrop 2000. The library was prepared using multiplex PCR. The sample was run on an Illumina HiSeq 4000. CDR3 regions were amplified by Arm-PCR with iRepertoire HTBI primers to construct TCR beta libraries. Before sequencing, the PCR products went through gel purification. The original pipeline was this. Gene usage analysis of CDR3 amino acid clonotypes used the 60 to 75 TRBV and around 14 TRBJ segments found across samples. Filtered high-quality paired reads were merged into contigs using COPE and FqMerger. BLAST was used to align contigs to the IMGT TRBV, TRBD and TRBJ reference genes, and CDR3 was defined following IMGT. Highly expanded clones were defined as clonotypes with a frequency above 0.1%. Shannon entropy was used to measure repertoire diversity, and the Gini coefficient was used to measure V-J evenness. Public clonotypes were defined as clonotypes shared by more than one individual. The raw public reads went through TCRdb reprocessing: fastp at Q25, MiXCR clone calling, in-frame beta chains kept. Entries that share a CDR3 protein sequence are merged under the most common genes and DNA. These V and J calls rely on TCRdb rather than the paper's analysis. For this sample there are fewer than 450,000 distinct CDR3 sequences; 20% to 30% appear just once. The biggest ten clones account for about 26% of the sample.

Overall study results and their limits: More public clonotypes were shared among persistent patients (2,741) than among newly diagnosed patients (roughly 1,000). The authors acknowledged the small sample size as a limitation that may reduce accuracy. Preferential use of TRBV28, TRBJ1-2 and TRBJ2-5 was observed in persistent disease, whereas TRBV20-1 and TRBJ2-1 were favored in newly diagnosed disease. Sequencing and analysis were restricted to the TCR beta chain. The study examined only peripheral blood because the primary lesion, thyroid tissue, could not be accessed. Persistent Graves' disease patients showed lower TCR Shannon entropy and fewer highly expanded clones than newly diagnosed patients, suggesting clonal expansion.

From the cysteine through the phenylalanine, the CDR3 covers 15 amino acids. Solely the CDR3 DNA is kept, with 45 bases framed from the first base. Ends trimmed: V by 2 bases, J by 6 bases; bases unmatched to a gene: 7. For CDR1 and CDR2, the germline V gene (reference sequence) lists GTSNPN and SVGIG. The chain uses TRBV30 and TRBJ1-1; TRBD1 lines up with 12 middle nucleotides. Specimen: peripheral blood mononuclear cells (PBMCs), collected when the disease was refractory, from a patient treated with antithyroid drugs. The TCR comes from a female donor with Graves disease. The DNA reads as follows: TGTGCCTGGAGTCCCCAGGGGACAGGGGGCTCTGAAGCTTTCTTT. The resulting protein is CAWSPQGTGGSEAFF.